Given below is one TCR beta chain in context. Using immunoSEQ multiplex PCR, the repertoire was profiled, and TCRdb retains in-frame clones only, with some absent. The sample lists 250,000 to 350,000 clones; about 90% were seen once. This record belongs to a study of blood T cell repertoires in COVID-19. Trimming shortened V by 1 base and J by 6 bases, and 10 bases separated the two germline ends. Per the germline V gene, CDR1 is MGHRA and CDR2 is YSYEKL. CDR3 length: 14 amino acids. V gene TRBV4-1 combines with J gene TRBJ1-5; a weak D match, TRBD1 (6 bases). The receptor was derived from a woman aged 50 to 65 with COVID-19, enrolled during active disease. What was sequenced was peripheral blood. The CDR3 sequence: CASSQAGVFQPQHF. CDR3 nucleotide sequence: TGCGCCAGCAGCCAAGCAGGGGTTTTTCAGCCCCAGCATTTT.